Listed below are T cell receptor beta chains from one sample, sequenced in a study of cytomegalovirus exposure and HLA in healthy donors. Data came from immunoSEQ multiplex PCR; TCRdb stores just in-frame clones and leaves some out. There are roughly 200,000 clones in the sample; 65% to 90% occur only once, and 2% to 2.5% lies in the top ten. Material for sequencing was PBMCs. The receptors come from a woman between 50 and 59 years old in good health and CMV-seronegative. The CDR3 runs from the conserved cysteine through the conserved F or W. The D gene is left open where the match is weak. Size tells how often a clone was seen (once, few, many) or the class of an expanded clone, and some rows leave it out.

size | length | J | V | D | DNA | CDR3
. | 11 | TRBJ1-1 | TRBV6-5 | . | TGTGCCAGCGAGGGTAACACTGAAGCTTTCTTT | CASEGNTEAFF
once | 15 | TRBJ2-7 | TRBV19 | TRBD2 | TGTGCCAGTAGTACCCAAGCGGGAGGGAGGTACGAGCAGTACTTC | CASSTQAGGRYEQYF
. | 13 | TRBJ2-7 | TRBV21-1 | . | TGTGCCAGCAGCACCGTCCTACTCCACGAGCAGTACTTC | CASSTVLLHEQYF
. | 14 | TRBJ2-1 | TRBV7-6 | . | TGTGCCAGCAGCTTGTACGGGAACTACAATGAGCAGTTCTTC | CASSLYGNYNEQFF
. | 14 | TRBJ1-2 | TRBV9 | . | TGTGCCAGCAGCGTGGGAACGACAGGACTCCGCTACACCTTC | CASSVGTTGLRYTF
. | 17 | TRBJ1-2 | TRBV5-1 | TRBD1 | TGCGCCAGCAGCTTGGTTGTTGGGACAGGGACTAACTATGGCTACACCTTC | CASSLVVGTGTNYGYTF
. | 16 | TRBJ1-1 | TRBV30 | TRBD1 | TGTGCCTGGGGGAGGGGACAGGGCTCCATGAACACTGAAGCTTTCTTT | CAWGRGQGSMNTEAFF
. | 11 | TRBJ2-1 | TRBV30 | TRBD2 | TGTGCCCGGACTAGCGGCACTTTGCAGTTCTTC | CARTSGTLQFF
. | 11 | TRBJ2-2 | TRBV6-4 | . | TGTGCCAGCAGTGTGGCCCGGGAGCTGTTTTTT | CASSVARELFF
. | 16 | TRBJ2-3 | TRBV7-9 | . | TGTGCCAGCAGCTCCGTTAGGCTGGCAGGGAGGGATACGCAGTATTTT | CASSSVRLAGRDTQYF
. | 16 | TRBJ1-2 | TRBV11-2 | TRBD1 | TGTGCCAGCAGCCCGAACTCGGACAGGGTGATCTATGGCTACACCTTC | CASSPNSDRVIYGYTF
few | 16 | TRBJ2-7 | TRBV28 | . | TGTGCCAGCAGTCCCCGATTCTTGCTCGGGGCCTACGAGCAGTACTTC | CASSPRFLLGAYEQYF
. | 16 | TRBJ2-3 | TRBV9 | TRBD1 | TGTGCCAGCAGCAGGTCGACAGGGGGAGCAGCAGATACGCAGTATTTT | CASSRSTGGAADTQYF
. | 14 | TRBJ2-7 | TRBV7-9 | TRBD2 | TGTGCCAGCAGCTTAGGGGGCGGGGGCTACGAGCAGTACTTC | CASSLGGGGYEQYF
. | 15 | TRBJ2-1 | TRBV18 | TRBD2 | TGTGCCAGCTCAACCCGGGAGGCGTCCTACAATGAGCAGTTCTTC | CASSTREASYNEQFF
. | 18 | TRBJ2-6 | TRBV2 | TRBD2 | TGTGCCAGCAGACCCACCACTAGCGGGACCTCTGGGGCCAACGTCCTGACTTTC | CASRPTTSGTSGANVLTF
. | 16 | TRBJ2-7 | TRBV6-1 | TRBD1 | TGTGCCAGCAGTGAAGCGCCGACAGGGGGGCTCTACGAGCAGTACTTC | CASSEAPTGGLYEQYF
few | 11 | TRBJ2-7 | TRBV30 | TRBD2 | TGTGCCTGGACTAGCGGCTACGAGCAGTACTTC | CAWTSGYEQYF
. | 16 | TRBJ2-2 | TRBV27 | TRBD2 | TGTGCCAGCACTCCCTTAGCGGGATTGAACACCGGGGAGCTGTTTTTT | CASTPLAGLNTGELFF
. | 15 | TRBJ2-3 | TRBV11-2 | . | TGTGCCAGCAGCTCGAGCAGGCGAAGCACAGATACGCAGTATTTT | CASSSSRRSTDTQYF
. | 15 | TRBJ2-7 | TRBV6-1 | . | TGTGCCAGCAGTGAAAGGCAGGGGCCATCCTACGAGCAGTACTTC | CASSERQGPSYEQYF
. | 15 | TRBJ2-2 | TRBV19 | TRBD1 | TGTGCCAGCCAGAGGACAGGGGGTATCACCGGGGAGCTGTTTTTT | CASQRTGGITGELFF
. | 12 | TRBJ2-7 | TRBV4-2 | TRBD1 | TGTGCCAGCAGCCCCGAGGGGGCTGAGCAGTACTTC | CASSPEGAEQYF
. | 14 | TRBJ1-1 | TRBV9 | TRBD1 | TGTGCCAGCAGCCCTCGACAGGGAAACACTGAAGCTTTCTTT | CASSPRQGNTEAFF
few | 16 | TRBJ2-3 | TRBV4-2 | TRBD2 | TGTGCCAGCAGCCAAGGTGGGGGACGGGGGGCAGATACGCAGTATTTT | CASSQGGGRGADTQYF
. | 13 | TRBJ2-1 | TRBV10-2 | . | TGCGCCAGCCTGGGGGCGGGGGACAATGAGCAGTTCTTC | CASLGAGDNEQFF
. | 15 | TRBJ2-7 | TRBV27 | TRBD2 | TGTGCCAGCAGTCCCCGGGTAGCGGGAGGATTTGAGCAGTACTTC | CASSPRVAGGFEQYF
. | 17 | TRBJ2-7 | TRBV18 | TRBD2 | TGTGCCAGCTCACCACGGGTTGTAGGGACTAGGGCAAACGAGCAGTACTTC | CASSPRVVGTRANEQYF
. | 15 | TRBJ1-6 | TRBV5-4 | TRBD1 | TGTGCCAGCAGCCCCCCGGGACAGATCAATTCACCCCTCCACTTT | CASSPPGQINSPLHF
few | 11 | TRBJ2-5 | TRBV29-1 | . | TGCAGCGCCGGGGAAGAAGAGACCCAGTACTTC | CSAGEEETQYF
. | 14 | TRBJ2-3 | TRBV7-9 | . | TGTGCCAGCAGCCCCTTCACTAGTATTGATACGCAGTATTTT | CASSPFTSIDTQYF
. | 13 | TRBJ2-5 | TRBV6-6 | TRBD1 | TGTGCCAGCACCACAGGGGACCAAGAGACCCAGTACTTC | CASTTGDQETQYF
. | 17 | TRBJ2-6 | TRBV7-3 | TRBD1 | TGTGCCAGCAGCGCTCCGGGACAGGGGTCGGGGGCCAACGTCCTGACTTTC | CASSAPGQGSGANVLTF